The 14 T cell receptor beta chains listed next were all sequenced from one sample in a study of blood T cells in healthy people across ages (dated by TCRdb to the mid-2010s). Library preparation used 5' RACE. A second PCR of about 6 to 12 cycles was performed with a sample-barcoded 5' primer and a J-beta primer mix. TCRdb redid the processing of the public reads, applying fastp at Q25 and MiXCR, and retained in-frame beta chains. Entries are consolidated by CDR3 protein sequence, retaining the most common genes and DNA. Across this sample there are approximately 2,000,000 distinct CDR3 sequences, with 39% seen only once. The ten largest clones take up roughly 23% of the sample. The sequencing sample was made of blood. The origin of the receptors is a human donor in good health.

This clonotype has more than one count but fewer than ten. The chain couples TRBV20-1 to TRBJ2-1, with D uncertain. This CDR3 region has 14 residues. Germline values: CDR1 DFQATT, CDR2 SNEGSKA (reference sequence). V lost 6 bases to trimming and J lost 7 bases, with 19 bases between them. The CDR3 nucleotides are TGCAGTGCGAGAATCCAATTAATCGAAAATGAGCAGTTCTTC. Residues: CSARIQLIENEQFF.

V usage is TRBV4-1 and J usage is TRBJ2-3; the D gene is possibly TRBD2 (7 bases). The germline V and J ends were trimmed by 1 base and 5 bases, with 22 bases remaining between them. This CDR3 comprises 18 residues. The germline gives CDR1 MGHRA, CDR2 YSYEKL. CDR3: CASSQGSQRGGKRDTQYF. CDR3 nucleotides: TGCGCCAGCAGCCAAGGAAGCCAGAGGGGGGGAAAGAGAGATACGCAGTATTTT.

The rearrangement uses TRBV7-6 and TRBJ2-7; TRBD1 matches at 11 bases. From germline, CDR1 is SGHVS and CDR2 FNYEAQ. The J segment lost 5 bases and the V segment lost 5 bases, leaving 8 bases of the junction unmatched. This CDR3 region has 15 residues. CDR3 coding DNA: TGTGCCAGCAGCATCCGGGACAGGGGGTTCGACGAGCAGTACTTC. It yields the protein CASSIRDRGFDEQYF.

The rearrangement joins TRBV7-2 to TRBJ2-3; 8 bases fit TRBD1. Germline CDR1 and CDR2: SGHTA and FQGNSA. J was trimmed by 3 bases and V by 2 bases; bases with no gene match: 7. The CDR3 spans 16 residues. The CDR3 sequence: CASSLLTGTGTDTQYF. Here the CDR3 DNA reads TGTGCCAGCAGCTTATTAACCGGGACAGGTACAGATACGCAGTATTTT.

The V gene is TRBV12-3 or TRBV12-4, the J gene TRBJ2-1, with a possible D match to TRBD2 (5 bases). This CDR3 is 15 amino acids long. The V and J ends lost 7 bases and 4 bases respectively, with 17 bases between them. CDR3 protein: CASKAHLGMYNEQFF. Here the CDR3 DNA reads TGTGCCAGCAAGGCGCACCTCGGGATGTACAATGAGCAGTTCTTC.

In its sample, this clonotype was seen once. CDR3 nucleotide sequence: TGTGCCAGCAGTTACTCGTTCCGGGAGCATAACAGCAATCAGCCCCAGCATTTT. Protein product: CASSYSFREHNSNQPQHF. The chain links TRBV6-2 or TRBV6-3 to TRBJ1-5, with D unresolved. The CDR3 contains 18 residues. Looked up from germline, CDR1 is MNHEY and CDR2 is SVGEGT. Trimming stripped 0 bases from V and 1 base from J, with 16 bases between.

Only one count was recorded for this clonotype. The genes are TRBV24-1 and TRBJ1-2, with 9 bases that match TRBD1. Unmatched junction bases numbered 5, after V lost 3 bases and J lost 4 bases. The CDR3 consists of 15 residues. Per germline, CDR1 KGHDR and CDR2 SFDVKD. As DNA, the CDR3 is TGTGCCACCAGTGATGCGGGACAGGGACGCTATGGCTACACCTTC. It codes for CATSDAGQGRYGYTF.

This chain connects TRBV11-2 to TRBJ2-5, with D possibly being TRBD1 or TRBD2 (6 bases each). Trimming shortened V by 7 bases and J by 1 base, and 16 bases separated the two germline ends. In germline, CDR1 is SGHAT, CDR2 FQNNGV. The CDR3 consists of 15 residues. CDR3: CASTLGGPFQETQYF. The CDR3 DNA reads as TGTGCCAGCACCCTAGGGGGGCCTTTCCAAGAGACCCAGTACTTC.

V and J are TRBV28 and TRBJ1-2; D is possibly TRBD1 (5 bases). Germline V gene lookup returns CDR1 MDHEN and CDR2 SYDVKM. The ends were cut back, 6 bases at V and 8 bases at J, with 16 bases in the middle. CDR3 size: 13 residues. CDR3 amino acids: CASRYRTGQGYTF. The DNA of the CDR3 is TGTGCCAGCAGGTACAGGACCGGTCAGGGCTACACCTTC.

V and J are TRBV4-2 and TRBJ2-1; D may be TRBD2 (7 bases). The germline gives CDR1 LGHNA, CDR2 YNFKEQ. Trimming left V 4 bases short and J 10 bases short, with 20 bases between. CDR3 size: 15 residues. Here the CDR3 reads CASSPERGGLYEQFF. The CDR3 DNA sequence: TGTGCCAGCAGCCCAGAGAGGGGGGGCCTCTACGAGCAGTTCTTC.

The chain recombines TRBV2 with TRBJ2-4; the D gene is possibly TRBD1 (6 bases). The germline CDR1 and CDR2 sequences are SNHLY and FYNNEI. The CDR3 extends over 14 amino acids. V was pared by 8 bases and J by 1 base, with 12 bases between. This CDR3 is CASGGSAAKNIQYF. The CDR3 DNA is TGTGCCAGCGGGGGCTCAGCTGCCAAAAACATTCAGTACTTC.

This clonotype was seen a handful of times. DNA for the CDR3: TGTGCCAGCAGCTCAAGGACACTCACTGAAGCTTTCTTT. Translating gives CASSSRTLTEAFF. The chain is built from TRBV7-8 and TRBJ1-1; D is possibly TRBD1 (5 bases). Trimming took off 4 bases at V and 4 bases at J, with 10 bases between the two ends. The CDR3 covers 13 residues. Germline CDR1 and CDR2: SGHVS and FQNEAQ.

A few counts support this clonotype. This chain joins TRBV7-9 and TRBJ1-4; D is perhaps TRBD1 (6 bases). CDR3 length equals 16 residues. In germline, CDR1 is SEHNR, CDR2 FQNEAQ (reference sequence). V was trimmed by 5 bases and J by 8 bases, leaving 21 bases between them. DNA of the CDR3: TGTGCCAGCAGCGACGTCTCCAGGGGAAGGGACGAAAAACTGTTTTTT. It yields the protein CASSDVSRGRDEKLFF.

This clonotype was observed a handful of times. The DNA for the CDR3 is TGCAGTGCTAGACCGGGCTCGAGGGAGACCCAGTACTTC. It codes for CSARPGSRETQYF. The V and J genes are TRBV20-1 and TRBJ2-5; D is ambiguous. Looked up from germline, CDR1 is DFQATT and CDR2 is SNEGSKA (reference sequence). CDR3 size: 13 residues. The ends were cut back, 2 bases at V and 5 bases at J, with 12 bases in the middle.